The T cell receptor beta chain under discussion was sequenced for a study of control samples from healthy donors and cancer patients. This CDR3 region has 16 residues. CDR1 and CDR2 from the germline V gene are MDHEN and SYDVKM. V lost 3 bases, J lost 2 bases, and 8 bases stayed unmatched. Measured with immunoSEQ multiplex PCR; TCRdb has only the in-frame clones, and not every one. The sample includes tens of thousands of clones, roughly nine tenths of them seen just once. This chain joins TRBV28 and TRBJ2-7; TRBD1 matches at 9 bases. The sample was blood. This clonotype was sampled from a woman aged 55-75 years in good health. CDR3 coding DNA: TGTGCCAGCAGTTTCTACGCCGGGACAGGGCCCTACGAGCAGTACTTC. It yields the protein CASSFYAGTGPYEQYF.